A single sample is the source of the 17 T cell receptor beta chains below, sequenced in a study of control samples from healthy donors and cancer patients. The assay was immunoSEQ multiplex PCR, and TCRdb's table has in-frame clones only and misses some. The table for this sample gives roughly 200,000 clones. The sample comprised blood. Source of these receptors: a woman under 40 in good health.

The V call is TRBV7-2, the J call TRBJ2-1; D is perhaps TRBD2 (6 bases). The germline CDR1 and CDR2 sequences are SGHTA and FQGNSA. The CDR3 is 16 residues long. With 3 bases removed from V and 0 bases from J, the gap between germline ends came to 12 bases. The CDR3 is CASSLFGGSSYNEQFF. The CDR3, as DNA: TGTGCCAGCAGCTTGTTTGGGGGGAGCTCCTACAATGAGCAGTTCTTC.

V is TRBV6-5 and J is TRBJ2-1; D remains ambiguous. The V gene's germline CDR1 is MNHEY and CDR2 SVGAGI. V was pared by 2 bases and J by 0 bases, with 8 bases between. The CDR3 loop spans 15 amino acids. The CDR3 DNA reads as TGTGCCAGCAGTTACAGACCTAGCTCCTACAATGAGCAGTTCTTC. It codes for CASSYRPSSYNEQFF.

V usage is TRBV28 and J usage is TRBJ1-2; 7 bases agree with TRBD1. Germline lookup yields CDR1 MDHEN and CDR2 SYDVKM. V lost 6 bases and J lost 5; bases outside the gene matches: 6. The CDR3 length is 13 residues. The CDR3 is CASSAGTDYGYTF. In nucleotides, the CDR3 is TGTGCCAGCAGCGCCGGGACAGATTATGGCTACACCTTC.

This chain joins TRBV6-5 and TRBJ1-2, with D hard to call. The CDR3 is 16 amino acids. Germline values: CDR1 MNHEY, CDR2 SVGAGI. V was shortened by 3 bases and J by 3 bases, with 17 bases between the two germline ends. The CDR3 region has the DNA TGTGCCAGCAGTTATCAGCCATTCGTCAGCTACTATGGCTACACCTTC. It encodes CASSYQPFVSYYGYTF.

This CDR3 reads CASMARARSYNEQFF. DNA for the CDR3: TGTGCCAGCATGGCCAGGGCCCGCTCCTACAATGAGCAGTTCTTC. The V call is TRBV2, the J call TRBJ2-1, with TRBD1 as a possible D gene (5 bases). Germline V gene data show CDR1 as SNHLY and CDR2 as FYNNEI. Trimming took 7 bases from V and 0 from J, leaving 13 bases between them. The CDR3 spans 15 residues.

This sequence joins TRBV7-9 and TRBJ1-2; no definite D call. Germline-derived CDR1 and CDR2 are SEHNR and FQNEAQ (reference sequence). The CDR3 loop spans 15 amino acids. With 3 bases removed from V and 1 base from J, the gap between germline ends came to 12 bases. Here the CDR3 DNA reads TGTGCCAGCAGCTTGAATAGGGCGGTTAACTATGGCTACACCTTC. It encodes CASSLNRAVNYGYTF.

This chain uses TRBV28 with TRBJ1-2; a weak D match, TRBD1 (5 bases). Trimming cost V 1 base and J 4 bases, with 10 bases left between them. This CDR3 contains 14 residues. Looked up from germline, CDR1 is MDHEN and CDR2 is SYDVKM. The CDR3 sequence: CASSLSPGGYGYTF. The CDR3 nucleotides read TGTGCCAGCAGTTTATCCCCGGGGGGCTATGGCTACACCTTC.

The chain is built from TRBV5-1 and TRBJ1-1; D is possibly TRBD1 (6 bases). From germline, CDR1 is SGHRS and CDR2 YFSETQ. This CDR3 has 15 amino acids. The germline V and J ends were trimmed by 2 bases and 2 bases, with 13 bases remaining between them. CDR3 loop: CASSFTGSPNTEAFF. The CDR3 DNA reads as TGCGCCAGCAGCTTCACAGGGTCCCCAAACACTGAAGCTTTCTTT.

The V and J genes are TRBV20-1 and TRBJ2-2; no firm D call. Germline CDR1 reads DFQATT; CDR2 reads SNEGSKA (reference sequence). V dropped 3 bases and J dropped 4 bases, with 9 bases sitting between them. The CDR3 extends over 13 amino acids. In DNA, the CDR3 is TGCAGTGCTAGTCGGGCTAGCACCGGGGAGCTGTTTTTT. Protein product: CSASRASTGELFF.

For the CDR3, the DNA is TGTGCCAGTATCATCAGGGGACAGGGGTCCTCGGGCACTGAAGCTTTCTTT. Amino acid sequence: CASIIRGQGSSGTEAFF. This sequence joins TRBV19 and TRBJ1-1; 10 nucleotides line up with TRBD1. This CDR3 contains 17 residues. Per germline, CDR1 LNHDA and CDR2 SQIVND (reference sequence). The trim removed 7 bases at V and 4 bases at J, leaving 15 bases unmatched.

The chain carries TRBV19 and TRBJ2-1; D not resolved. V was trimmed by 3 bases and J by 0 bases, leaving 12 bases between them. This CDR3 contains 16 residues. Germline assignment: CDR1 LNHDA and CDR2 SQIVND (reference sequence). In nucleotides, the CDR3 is TGTGCCAGTAGTATTTACAGTACGAGCTCCTACAATGAGCAGTTCTTC. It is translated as CASSIYSTSSYNEQFF. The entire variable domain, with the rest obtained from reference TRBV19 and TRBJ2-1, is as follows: DGGITQSPKYLFRKEGQNVTLSCEQNLNHDAMYWYRQDPGQGLRLIYYSQIVNDFQKGDIAEGYSVSREKKESFPLTVTSAQKNPTAFYLCASSIYSTSSYNEQFFGPGTRLTVL.

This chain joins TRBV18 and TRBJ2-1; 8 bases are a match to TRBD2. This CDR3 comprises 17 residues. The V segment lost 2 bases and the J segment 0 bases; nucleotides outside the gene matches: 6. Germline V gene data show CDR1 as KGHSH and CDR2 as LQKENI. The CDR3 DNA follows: TGTGCCAGCTCACCAGGGGTCGGGGGGGACTCCTACAATGAGCAGTTCTTC. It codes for CASSPGVGGDSYNEQFF.

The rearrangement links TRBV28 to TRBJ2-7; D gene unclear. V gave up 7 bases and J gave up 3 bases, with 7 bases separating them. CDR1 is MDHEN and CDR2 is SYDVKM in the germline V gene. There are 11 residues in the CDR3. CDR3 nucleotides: TGTGCCAGCATTTCGAACTACGAGCAGTACTTC. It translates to CASISNYEQYF.

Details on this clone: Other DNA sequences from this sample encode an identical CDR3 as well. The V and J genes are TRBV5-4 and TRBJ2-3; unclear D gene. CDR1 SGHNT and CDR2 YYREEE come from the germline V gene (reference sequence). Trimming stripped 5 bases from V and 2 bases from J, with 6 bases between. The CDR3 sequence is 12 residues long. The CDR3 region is CASSLDTDTQYF. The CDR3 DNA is TGTGCCAGCAGTCTTGACACAGATACGCAGTATTTT.

The CDR3 is CASSVDRGGIHGYTF. In DNA, the CDR3 is TGTGCCAGCAGCGTAGACAGGGGCGGAATTCATGGCTACACCTTC. The chain links TRBV9 to TRBJ1-2, with TRBD1 identical over 7 bases. Germline assignment: CDR1 SGDLS and CDR2 YYNGEE. This CDR3 has 15 residues. Unmatched junction bases numbered 8, after V lost 0 bases and J lost 6 bases.

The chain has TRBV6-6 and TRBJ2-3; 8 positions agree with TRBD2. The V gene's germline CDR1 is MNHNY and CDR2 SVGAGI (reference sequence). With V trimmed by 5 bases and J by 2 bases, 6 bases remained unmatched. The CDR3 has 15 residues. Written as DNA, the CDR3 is TGTGCCAGCAGTCGACGGCGGGGGGCCACAGATACGCAGTATTTT. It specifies CASSRRRGATDTQYF.

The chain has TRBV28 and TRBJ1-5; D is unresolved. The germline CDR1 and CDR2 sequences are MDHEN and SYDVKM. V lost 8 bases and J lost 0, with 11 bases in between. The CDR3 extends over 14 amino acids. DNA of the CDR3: TGTGCCAGCCGCCCCAGTTATAGCAATCAGCCCCAGCATTTT. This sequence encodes CASRPSYSNQPQHF.